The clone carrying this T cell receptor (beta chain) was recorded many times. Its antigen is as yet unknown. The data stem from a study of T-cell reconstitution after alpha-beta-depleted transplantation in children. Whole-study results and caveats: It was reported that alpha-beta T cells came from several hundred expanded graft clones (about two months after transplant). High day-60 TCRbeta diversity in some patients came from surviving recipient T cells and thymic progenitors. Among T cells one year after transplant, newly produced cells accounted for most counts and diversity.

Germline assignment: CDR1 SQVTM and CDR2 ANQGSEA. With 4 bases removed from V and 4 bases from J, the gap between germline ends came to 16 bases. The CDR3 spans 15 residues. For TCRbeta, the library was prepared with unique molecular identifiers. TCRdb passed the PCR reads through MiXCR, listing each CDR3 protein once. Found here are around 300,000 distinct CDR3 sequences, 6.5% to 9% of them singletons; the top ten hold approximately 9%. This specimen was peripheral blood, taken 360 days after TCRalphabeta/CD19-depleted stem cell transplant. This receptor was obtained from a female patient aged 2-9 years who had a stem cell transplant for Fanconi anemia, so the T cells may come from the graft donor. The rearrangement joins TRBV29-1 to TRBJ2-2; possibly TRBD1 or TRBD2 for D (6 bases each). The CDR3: CSVGRGRVGTGELFF. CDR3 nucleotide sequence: TGCAGCGTTGGTCGGGGGCGCGTTGGCACCGGGGAGCTGTTTTTT.